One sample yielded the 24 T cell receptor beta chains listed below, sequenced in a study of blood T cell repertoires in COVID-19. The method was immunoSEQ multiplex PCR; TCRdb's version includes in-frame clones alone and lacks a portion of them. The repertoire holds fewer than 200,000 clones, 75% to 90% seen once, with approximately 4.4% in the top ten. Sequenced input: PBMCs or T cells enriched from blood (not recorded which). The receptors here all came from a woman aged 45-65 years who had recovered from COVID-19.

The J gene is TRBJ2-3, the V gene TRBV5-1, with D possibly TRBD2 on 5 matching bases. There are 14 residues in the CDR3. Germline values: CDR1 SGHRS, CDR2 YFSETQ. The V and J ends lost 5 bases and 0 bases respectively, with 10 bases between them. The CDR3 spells CASRLEVSTDTQYF. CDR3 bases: TGCGCCAGCAGGCTGGAGGTTAGCACAGATACGCAGTATTTT.

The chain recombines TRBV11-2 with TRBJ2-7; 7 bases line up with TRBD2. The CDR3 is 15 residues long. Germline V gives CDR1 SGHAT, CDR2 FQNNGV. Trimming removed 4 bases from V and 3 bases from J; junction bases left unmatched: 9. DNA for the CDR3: TGTGCCAGCAGCTCTCGGGGCGGGAGAGGCTACGAGCAGTACGTC. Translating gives CASSSRGGRGYEQYV.

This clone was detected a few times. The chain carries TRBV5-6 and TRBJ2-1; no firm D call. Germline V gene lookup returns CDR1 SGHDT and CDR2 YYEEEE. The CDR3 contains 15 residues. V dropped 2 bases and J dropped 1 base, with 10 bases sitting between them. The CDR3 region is CASSFRVWSYNEQFF. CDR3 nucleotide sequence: TGTGCCAGCAGCTTTCGGGTGTGGTCCTACAATGAGCAGTTCTTC.

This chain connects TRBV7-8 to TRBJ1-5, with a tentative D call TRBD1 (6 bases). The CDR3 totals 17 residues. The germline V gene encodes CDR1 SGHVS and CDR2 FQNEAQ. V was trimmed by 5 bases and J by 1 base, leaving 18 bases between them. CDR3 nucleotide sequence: TGTGCCAGCAGCAAGGGAACAGGGATTTTGAGCAATCAGCCCCAGCATTTT. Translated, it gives CASSKGTGILSNQPQHF.

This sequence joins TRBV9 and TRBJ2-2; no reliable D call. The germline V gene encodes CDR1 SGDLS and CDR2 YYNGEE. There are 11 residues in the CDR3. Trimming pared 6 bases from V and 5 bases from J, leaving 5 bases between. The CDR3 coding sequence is TGTGCCAGCACCCGTACCGGGGAGCTGTTTTTT. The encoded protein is CASTRTGELFF.

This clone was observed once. The CDR3 protein is CATSDRDRGADTQYF. For the CDR3, the DNA is TGTGCCACCAGTGACCGGGACAGGGGGGCAGATACGCAGTATTTT. The rearrangement uses TRBV24-1 and TRBJ2-3; 11 nucleotides line up with TRBD1. The CDR3 totals 15 residues. Germline values: CDR1 KGHDR, CDR2 SFDVKD. The V and J ends lost 4 bases and 4 bases, in that order; junction bases with no gene match: 3.

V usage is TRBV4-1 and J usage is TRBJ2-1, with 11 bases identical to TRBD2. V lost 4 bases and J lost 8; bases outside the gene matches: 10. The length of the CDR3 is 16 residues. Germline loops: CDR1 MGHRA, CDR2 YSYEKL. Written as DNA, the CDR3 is TGCGCCAGCAGCCCCTGGGCACTAGCGGGAGTTCATGAGCAGTTCTTC. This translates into CASSPWALAGVHEQFF.

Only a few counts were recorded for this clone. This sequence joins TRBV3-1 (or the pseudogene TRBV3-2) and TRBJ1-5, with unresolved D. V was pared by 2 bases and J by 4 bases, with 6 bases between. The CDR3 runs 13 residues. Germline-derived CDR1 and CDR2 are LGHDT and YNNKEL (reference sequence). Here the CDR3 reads CASSQYINQPQHF. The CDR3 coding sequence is TGTGCCAGCAGCCAATACATAAATCAGCCCCAGCATTTT.

The CDR3 is CASSLGRSPGYTF. The CDR3 DNA follows: TGTGCCAGCAGCTTAGGACGTAGCCCAGGCTACACCTTC. This chain joins TRBV11-3 and TRBJ1-2; D ambiguous. The CDR3 length is 13 residues. The V and J ends lost 1 base and 8 bases respectively, with 11 bases between them. Germline lookup yields CDR1 SGHNT and CDR2 YENEEA.

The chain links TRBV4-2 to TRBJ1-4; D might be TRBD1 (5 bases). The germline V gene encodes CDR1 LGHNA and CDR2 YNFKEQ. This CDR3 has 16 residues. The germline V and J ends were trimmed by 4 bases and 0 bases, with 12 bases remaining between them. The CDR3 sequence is CASSLRTGTTNEKLFF. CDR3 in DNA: TGTGCCAGCAGCCTCCGAACAGGCACAACTAATGAAAAACTGTTTTTT.

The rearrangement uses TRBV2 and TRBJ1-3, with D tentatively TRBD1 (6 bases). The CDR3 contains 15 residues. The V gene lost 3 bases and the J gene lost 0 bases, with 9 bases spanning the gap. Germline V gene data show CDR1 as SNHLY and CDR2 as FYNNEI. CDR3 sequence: CASSEDRYSGNTIYF. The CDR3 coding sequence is TGTGCCAGCAGTGAGGACAGATACTCTGGAAACACCATATATTTT. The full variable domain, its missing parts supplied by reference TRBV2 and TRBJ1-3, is EPEVTQTPSHQVTQMGQEVILRCVPISNHLYFYWYRQILGQKVEFLVSFYNNEISEKSEIFDDQFSVERPDGSNFTLKIRSTKLEDSAMYFCASSEDRYSGNTIYFGEGSWLTVV.

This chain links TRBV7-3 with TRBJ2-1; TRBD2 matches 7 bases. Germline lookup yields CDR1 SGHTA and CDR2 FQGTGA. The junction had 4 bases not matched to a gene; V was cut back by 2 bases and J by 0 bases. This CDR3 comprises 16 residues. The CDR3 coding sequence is TGTGCCAGCAGCTTATGGGGCGGGAGCTCCTACAATGAGCAGTTCTTC. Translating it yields CASSLWGGSSYNEQFF. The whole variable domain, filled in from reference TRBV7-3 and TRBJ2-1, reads GAGVSQTPSNKVTEKGKYVELRCDPISGHTALYWYRQSLGQGPEFLIYFQGTGAADDSGLPNDRFFAVRPEGSVSTLKIQRTERGDSAVYLCASSLWGGSSYNEQFFGPGTRLTVL.

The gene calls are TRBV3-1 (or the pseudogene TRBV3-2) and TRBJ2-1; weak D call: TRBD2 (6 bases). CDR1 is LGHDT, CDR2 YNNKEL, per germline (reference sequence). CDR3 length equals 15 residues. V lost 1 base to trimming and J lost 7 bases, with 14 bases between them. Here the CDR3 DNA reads TGTGCCAGCAGCCAAGGAAGGCGGGGCTTAAATGAGCAGTTCTTC. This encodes CASSQGRRGLNEQFF.

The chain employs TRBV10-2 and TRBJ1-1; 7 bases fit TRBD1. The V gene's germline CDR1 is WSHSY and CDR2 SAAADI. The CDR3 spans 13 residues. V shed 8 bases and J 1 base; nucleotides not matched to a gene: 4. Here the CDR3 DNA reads TGCGCCAGCTCGGGACAGCCGAACACTGAAGCTTTCTTT. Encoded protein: CASSGQPNTEAFF.

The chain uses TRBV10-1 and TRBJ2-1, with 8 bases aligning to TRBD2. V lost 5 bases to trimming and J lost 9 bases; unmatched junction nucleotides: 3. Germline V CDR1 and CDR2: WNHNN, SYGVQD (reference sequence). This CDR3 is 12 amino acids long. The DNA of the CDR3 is TGCGCCAGCAGTTCTAGCGGGCGTGAGCAGTTCTTC. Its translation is CASSSSGREQFF.

The CDR3 DNA is TGTGCCAGCACCCGGGACAGGAAGAACACTGAAGCTTTCTTT. This codes for CASTRDRKNTEAFF. The chain employs TRBV7-2 and TRBJ1-1, with 8 positions matching TRBD1. This CDR3 comprises 14 residues. CDR1 SGHTA and CDR2 FQGNSA come from the germline V gene. The J segment lost 1 base and the V segment lost 7 bases, leaving 5 bases of the junction unmatched. The full variable domain, with the rest looked up from reference TRBV7-2 and TRBJ1-1, is GAGVSQSPSNKVTEKGKDVELRCDPISGHTALYWYRQSLGQGLEFLIYFQGNSAPDKSGLPSDRFSAERTGGSVSTLTIQRTQQEDSAVYLCASTRDRKNTEAFFGQGTRLTVV.

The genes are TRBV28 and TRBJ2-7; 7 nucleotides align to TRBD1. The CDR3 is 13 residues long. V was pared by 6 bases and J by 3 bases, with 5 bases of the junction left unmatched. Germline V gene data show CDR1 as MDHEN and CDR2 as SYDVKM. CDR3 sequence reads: CASSLRDSYEQYV. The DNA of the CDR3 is TGTGCCAGCAGCCTCCGGGACAGCTACGAGCAGTACGTC.

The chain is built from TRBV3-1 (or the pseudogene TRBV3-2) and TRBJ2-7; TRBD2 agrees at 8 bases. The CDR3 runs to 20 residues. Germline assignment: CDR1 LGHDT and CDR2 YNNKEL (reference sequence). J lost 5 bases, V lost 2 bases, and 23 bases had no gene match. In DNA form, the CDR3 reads TGTGCCAGCAGCCAAAGCTGGAGGCCTGGGAGGGTAGCGGGAAGGGACGAGCAGTACGTC. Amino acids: CASSQSWRPGRVAGRDEQYV.

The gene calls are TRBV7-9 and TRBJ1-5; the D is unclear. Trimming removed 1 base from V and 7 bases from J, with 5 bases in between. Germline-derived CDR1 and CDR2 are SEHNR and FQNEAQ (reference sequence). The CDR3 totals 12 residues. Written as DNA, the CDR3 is TGTGCCAGCAGCTTAGGTAGCCAGCCCCAGCATTTT. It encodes CASSLGSQPQHF.

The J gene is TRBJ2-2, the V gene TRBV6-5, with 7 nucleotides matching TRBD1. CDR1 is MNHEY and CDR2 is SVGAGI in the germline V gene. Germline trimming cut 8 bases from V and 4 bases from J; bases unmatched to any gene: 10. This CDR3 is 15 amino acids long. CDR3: CASGKGQSPTGELFF. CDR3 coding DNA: TGTGCCAGCGGTAAGGGACAGTCCCCCACCGGGGAGCTGTTTTTT.

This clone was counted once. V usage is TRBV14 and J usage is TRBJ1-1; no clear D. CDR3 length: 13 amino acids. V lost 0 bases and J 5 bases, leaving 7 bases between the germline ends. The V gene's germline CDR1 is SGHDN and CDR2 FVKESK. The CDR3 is CASSQDLGTEAFF. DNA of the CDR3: TGTGCCAGCAGCCAAGATCTCGGGACTGAAGCTTTCTTT.

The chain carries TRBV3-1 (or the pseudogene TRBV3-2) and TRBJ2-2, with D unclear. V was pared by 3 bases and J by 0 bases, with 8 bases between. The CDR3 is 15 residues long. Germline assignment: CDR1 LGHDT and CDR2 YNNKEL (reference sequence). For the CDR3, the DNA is TGTGCCAGCAGCCAGGGCCGAACGAACACCGGGGAGCTGTTTTTT. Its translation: CASSQGRTNTGELFF.

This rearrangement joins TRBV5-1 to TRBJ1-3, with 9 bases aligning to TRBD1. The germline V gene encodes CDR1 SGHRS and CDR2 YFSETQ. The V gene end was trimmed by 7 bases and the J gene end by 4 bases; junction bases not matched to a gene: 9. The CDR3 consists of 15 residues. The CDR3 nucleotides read TGCGCCAGCCAGAACTCCGGGACAGGGGGAAACACCATATATTTT. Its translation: CASQNSGTGGNTIYF. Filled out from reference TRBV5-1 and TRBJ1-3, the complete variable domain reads KAGVTQTPRYLIKTRGQQVTLSCSPISGHRSVSWYQQTPGQGLQFLFEYFSETQRNKGNFPGRFSGRQFSNSRSEMNVSTLELGDSALYLCASQNSGTGGNTIYFGEGSWLTVV.

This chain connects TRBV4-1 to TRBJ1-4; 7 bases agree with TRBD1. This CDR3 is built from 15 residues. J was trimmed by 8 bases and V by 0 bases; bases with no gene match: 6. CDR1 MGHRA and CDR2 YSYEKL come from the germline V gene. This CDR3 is CASSQDTGQREKLFF. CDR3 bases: TGCGCCAGCAGCCAAGATACGGGACAGAGGGAAAAACTGTTTTTT.